Below are 17 T cell receptor beta chains sequenced from a single sample in a study of blood T cells in healthy people across ages. PCR was performed a second time for about 7 to 12 cycles using a sample-barcoded 5' primer and a J-beta primer mix. TCRdb independently ran MiXCR on the 5' RACE reads; one entry per CDR3 protein. The repertoire holds hundreds of thousands of distinct CDR3 sequences, with about 54% as singletons. Sequencing was carried out using blood. These receptors all come from a man in his 60s in good health.

V and J are TRBV27 and TRBJ1-2; D is unclear. The CDR3 runs to 17 residues. The germline V gene has CDR1 MNHEY and CDR2 SMNVEV (reference sequence). Trimming removed 0 bases at V and 2 bases at J, with 16 bases between. The CDR3 reads CASSLSGARIPNYGYTF. CDR3 nucleotides: TGTGCCAGCAGTTTATCAGGCGCAAGGATCCCGAACTATGGCTACACCTTC.

The chain carries TRBV2 and TRBJ1-2, with 8 nucleotides matching TRBD1. With V trimmed by 6 bases and J by 5 bases, 11 bases remained unmatched. The CDR3 totals 15 residues. The V gene's germline CDR1 is SNHLY and CDR2 FYNNEI. The CDR3 coding sequence is TGTGCCAGCAGCCCACAGGGGGGGACAACGTATGGCTACACCTTC. Translation gives CASSPQGGTTYGYTF.

This clonotype was seen a single time. V usage is TRBV6-2 or TRBV6-3 and J usage is TRBJ1-2; D is uncertain. Deletions cut 0 bases from V and 2 bases from J, with 10 bases between. This CDR3 is built from 15 residues. Germline lookup yields CDR1 MNHEY and CDR2 SVGEGT. CDR3 sequence reads: CASSYSISSNYGYTF. The CDR3 DNA follows: TGTGCCAGCAGTTACTCGATATCATCGAACTATGGCTACACCTTC.

Of note for this clonotype: The CDR3 carries no conserved terminal phenylalanine or tryptophan, so it likely arises from a read error. The V and J genes are TRBV6-2 or TRBV6-3 and TRBJ2-3, with unresolved D. Per the germline V gene, CDR1 is MNHEY and CDR2 is SVGEGT. V dropped 1 base and J dropped 2 bases, with 10 bases sitting between them. This CDR3 comprises 15 residues. CDR3 in amino acids: CASSYLPETTDTQYL. Written as DNA, the CDR3 is TGTGCCAGCAGTTACTTGCCGGAGACCACAGATACGCAGTATTTA.

In regard to this clonotype: The germline gene is not matched at one end of the junction; a read error may be the cause. The chain couples TRBV4-2 to TRBJ2-5, with 8 bases lining up with TRBD2. This CDR3 region has 14 residues. Looked up from germline, CDR1 is LGHNA and CDR2 is YNFKEQ. CDR3 amino acids: CASGQTSGQETQYF. DNA for the CDR3: TGTGCCAGCGGCCAAACTAGCGGACAAGAGACCCAGTACTTC.

The CDR3 nucleotides are TGTGCCAGCAGTTCTTGGGGGGTGGAGGCCTACGAGCAGTACTTC. Translating it yields CASSSWGVEAYEQYF. The J gene is TRBJ2-5, the V gene TRBV12-3 or TRBV12-4; a weak D match, TRBD2 (6 bases). The DNA matches TRBJ2-7 better at its end, which makes the J call doubtful. This CDR3 has 15 residues.

The genes are TRBV5-1 and TRBJ2-2; TRBD1 matches at 8 bases. The V gene's germline CDR1 is SGHRS and CDR2 YFSETQ. J lost 1 base, V lost 7 bases, and 3 bases had no gene match. The CDR3 extends over 14 amino acids. CDR3 bases: TGCGCCAGCTGCGACAGGGGGAACACCGGGGAGCTGTTTTTT. The encoded protein is CASCDRGNTGELFF.

This chain links TRBV28 with TRBJ2-1; D is possibly TRBD1 (5 bases). This CDR3 is 16 amino acids long. CDR1 and CDR2 (germline): MDHEN, SYDVKM. V was pared by 5 bases and J by 15 bases, with 29 bases between. The CDR3 coding sequence is TGTGCCAGCAGTCCAGGGCTGGGATATTTGCAAGAGACCCGGTTCTTC. Its protein is CASSPGLGYLQETRFF.

This clonotype was counted only a few times. The V and J genes are TRBV5-1 and TRBJ2-5; D gene ambiguous. Germline-derived CDR1 and CDR2 are SGHRS and YFSETQ. The CDR3 spans 13 residues. V shed 3 bases and J shed 1 base, with 7 bases lying between them. CDR3 sequence (DNA): TGCGCCAGCAGCTGGCTCCTCCAAGAGACCCAGTACTTC. It codes for CASSWLLQETQYF.

A few counts support this clonotype. V and J are TRBV20-1 and TRBJ2-5; D possibly corresponds to TRBD2 (6 bases). The CDR3 covers 13 residues. Trimming left V 6 bases short and J 5 bases short, with 16 bases between. Germline V CDR1 and CDR2: DFQATT, SNEGSKA (reference sequence). The CDR3 loop reads CSARPAGRETQYF. The CDR3 DNA reads TGCAGTGCCCGCCCGGCGGGGCGGGAGACCCAGTACTTC.

This clonotype was picked up many times. This sequence joins TRBV7-2 and TRBJ2-1; D uncertain. Trimming took off 4 bases at V and 9 bases at J, with 7 bases between the two ends. The CDR3 is made up of 11 amino acids. The germline CDR1 and CDR2 sequences are SGHTA and FQGNSA. The CDR3 nucleotides are TGTGCCAGCAGCTCCCTTAGTGAGCAGTTCTTC. Translating it yields CASSSLSEQFF.

V usage is TRBV7-2 and J usage is TRBJ2-1, with 8 bases fitting TRBD2. The closer fit of TRBJ2-7 to the DNA end suggests the J call may be wrong. CDR3 length: 17 amino acids. The V gene's germline CDR1 is SGHTA and CDR2 FQGNSA. This CDR3 reads CASSLARGGGLYNEQYF. Written as DNA, the CDR3 is TGTGCCAGCAGCTTAGCGCGGGGCGGGGGGTTGTACAATGAGCAGTACTTC.

This rearrangement joins TRBV5-6 to TRBJ2-2; TRBD1 matches at 8 bases. With V trimmed by 0 bases and J by 5 bases, 3 bases remained unmatched. CDR1 is SGHDT, CDR2 YYEEEE, per germline. The CDR3 is made up of 15 amino acids. In nucleotides, the CDR3 is TGTGCCAGCAGCTTGGGAACAGGGGGTACCGGGGAGCTGTTTTTT. This translates into CASSLGTGGTGELFF.

The sample holds one count of this clonotype. This sequence joins TRBV20-1 and TRBJ2-1; D call uncertain. CDR1 and CDR2 (germline): DFQATT, SNEGSKA (reference sequence). Trimming removed 6 bases at V and 5 bases at J, with 8 bases between. This CDR3 has 11 residues. The CDR3 sequence: CSAFKDNEQFF. In nucleotides, the CDR3 is TGCAGTGCCTTCAAGGACAATGAGCAGTTCTTC.

The genes are TRBV19 and TRBJ2-1, with D perhaps assigned TRBD1 or TRBD2 (5 bases each). Trimming left V 3 bases short and J 4 bases short, with 13 bases between. CDR1 and CDR2 from the germline V gene are LNHDA and SQIVND (reference sequence). CDR3 length: 15 residues. The CDR3 DNA sequence: TGTGCCAGTAGTATTGGGGACCGAATTTACAATGAGCAGTTCTTC. This translates into CASSIGDRIYNEQFF.

The CDR3 reads CSVLDRYPQETQYF. CDR3 nucleotide sequence: TGCAGCGTCTTGGACAGGTATCCCCAAGAGACCCAGTACTTC. The rearrangement joins TRBV29-1 to TRBJ2-4; TRBD1 aligns across 7 bases. The J call may not be correct, given that the DNA end is closer to TRBJ2-5. The CDR3 is 14 amino acids. From germline, CDR1 is SQVTM and CDR2 ANQGSEA.

This chain connects TRBV5-1 to TRBJ2-3, with TRBD2 identical over 9 bases. V was pared by 5 bases and J by 4 bases, with 11 bases of the junction left unmatched. Germline V lookup: CDR1 SGHRS, CDR2 YFSETQ. This CDR3 has 16 amino acids. CDR3 DNA: TGCGCCAGCAGGGATAGCGGGAGTGGGGGAGCAGATACGCAGTATTTT. Translated, it gives CASRDSGSGGADTQYF.